These 5 T cell receptor beta chains were all obtained from the same sample, sequenced in a study of T cells after yellow fever vaccination. One entry per CDR3 protein, called by TCRdb with MiXCR from the 5' RACE reads. The repertoire has roughly 400,000 distinct CDR3 sequences, 18% of them found once; the top ten carry about a sixth. The sample was PBMCs, taken before the yellow fever booster vaccination. The receptors were sampled from a man in his late teens or twenties who received the YFV17D yellow fever vaccine.

The sample holds a few counts of this clonotype. The V call is TRBV7-2, the J call TRBJ1-3, with unresolved D. V lost 1 base and J 2 bases, leaving 9 bases between the germline ends. Germline lookup yields CDR1 SGHTA and CDR2 FQGNSA. This CDR3 region has 15 residues. The CDR3 spells CASSLVGQPGNTIYF. CDR3 sequence (DNA): TGTGCCAGCAGCTTAGTTGGGCAACCTGGAAACACCATATATTTT.

This sequence joins TRBV29-1 and TRBJ2-5, with 7 bases fitting TRBD1. This CDR3 is built from 14 residues. Germline V gene data show CDR1 as SQVTM and CDR2 as ANQGSEA. V shed 0 bases and J 5 bases; nucleotides not matched to a gene: 6. The CDR3 bases are TGCAGCGTTGAAGATATCCAGGACAGGGAGACCCAGTACTTC. It encodes CSVEDIQDRETQYF.

There are a few counts of this clonotype. This chain connects TRBV6-6 to TRBJ2-7; 7 bases fit TRBD1. The germline CDR1 and CDR2 sequences are MNHNY and SVGAGI (reference sequence). The CDR3 spans 13 residues. V lost 5 bases and J lost 9; bases outside the gene matches: 10. This CDR3 reads CASSTDRDGGQYV. The CDR3 DNA reads TGTGCCAGCAGTACCGACAGGGATGGGGGGCAGTACGTC.

This clonotype was detected only a few times. The chain carries TRBV20-1 and TRBJ2-7, with 11 bases matching TRBD2. The CDR3 runs to 15 residues. V was clipped by 0 bases and J by 3 bases; unmatched bases: 4. CDR1 DFQATT and CDR2 SNEGSKA come from the germline V gene (reference sequence). The CDR3 nucleotides are TGCAGTGCTAGAGATCCGACTAGCGGGGACTACGAGCAGTACGTC. This encodes CSARDPTSGDYEQYV.

The genes are TRBV7-9 and TRBJ2-5, with TRBD2 matching over 8 bases. The length of the CDR3 is 17 residues. The germline V gene has CDR1 SEHNR and CDR2 FQNEAQ (reference sequence). Germline trimming cut 8 bases from V and 4 bases from J; bases unmatched to any gene: 18. The CDR3 protein is CASSLTKGIAGSETQYF. Here the CDR3 DNA reads TGTGCCAGCTCCTTAACCAAGGGGATAGCGGGGTCAGAGACCCAGTACTTC.